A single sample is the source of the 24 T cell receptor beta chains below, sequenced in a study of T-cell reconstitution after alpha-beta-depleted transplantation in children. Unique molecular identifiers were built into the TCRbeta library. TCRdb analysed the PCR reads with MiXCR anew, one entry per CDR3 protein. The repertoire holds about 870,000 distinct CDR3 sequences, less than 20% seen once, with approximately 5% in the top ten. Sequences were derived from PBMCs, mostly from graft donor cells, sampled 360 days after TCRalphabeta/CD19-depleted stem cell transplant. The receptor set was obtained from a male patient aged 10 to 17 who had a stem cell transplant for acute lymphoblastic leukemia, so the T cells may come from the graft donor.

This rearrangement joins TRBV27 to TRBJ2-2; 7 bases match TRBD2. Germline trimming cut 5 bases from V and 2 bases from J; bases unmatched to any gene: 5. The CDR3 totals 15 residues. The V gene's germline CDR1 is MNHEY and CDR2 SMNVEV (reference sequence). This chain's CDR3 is CASSKLAQNTGELFF. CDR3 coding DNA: TGTGCCAGCAGTAAACTAGCGCAAAACACCGGGGAGCTGTTTTTT.

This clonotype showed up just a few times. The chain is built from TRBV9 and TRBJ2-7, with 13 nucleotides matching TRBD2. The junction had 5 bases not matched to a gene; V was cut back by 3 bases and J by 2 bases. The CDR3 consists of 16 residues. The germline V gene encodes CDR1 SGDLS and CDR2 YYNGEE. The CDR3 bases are TGTGCCAGCAGCGCGGGGACTAGCGGGGTACCCTACGAGCAGTACTTC. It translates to CASSAGTSGVPYEQYF. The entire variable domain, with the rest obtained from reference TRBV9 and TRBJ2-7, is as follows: DSGVTQTPKHLITATGQRVTLRCSPRSGDLSVYWYQQSLDQGLQFLIQYYNGEERAKGNILERFSAQQFPDLHSELNLSSLELGDSALYFCASSAGTSGVPYEQYFGPGTRLTVT.

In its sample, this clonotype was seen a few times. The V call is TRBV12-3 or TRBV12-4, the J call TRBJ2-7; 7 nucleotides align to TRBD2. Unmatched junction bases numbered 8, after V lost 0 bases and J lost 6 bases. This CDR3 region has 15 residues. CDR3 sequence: CASSLAGGGPAEQYF. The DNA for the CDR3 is TGTGCCAGCAGTTTAGCTGGGGGAGGGCCGGCCGAGCAGTACTTC.

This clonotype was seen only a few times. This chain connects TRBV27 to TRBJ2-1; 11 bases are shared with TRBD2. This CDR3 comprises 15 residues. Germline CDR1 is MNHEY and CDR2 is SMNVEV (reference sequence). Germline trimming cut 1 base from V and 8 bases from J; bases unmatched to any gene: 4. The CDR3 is CASSLLRGLADEQFF. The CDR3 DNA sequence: TGTGCCAGCAGTTTATTAAGGGGACTAGCGGATGAGCAGTTCTTC.

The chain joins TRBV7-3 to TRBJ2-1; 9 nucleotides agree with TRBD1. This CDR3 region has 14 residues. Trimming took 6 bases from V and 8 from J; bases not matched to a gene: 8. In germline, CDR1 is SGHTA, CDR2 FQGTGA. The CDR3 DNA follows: TGTGCCAGCAGTCTGACAGGGGGGGACGATGAGCAGTTCTTC. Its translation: CASSLTGGDDEQFF.

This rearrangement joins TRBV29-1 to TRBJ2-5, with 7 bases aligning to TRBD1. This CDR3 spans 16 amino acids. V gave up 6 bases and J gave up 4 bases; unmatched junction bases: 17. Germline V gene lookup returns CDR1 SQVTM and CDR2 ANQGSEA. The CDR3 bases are TGCAGCGTCGCCACGCGGCAACAGGGGTGGGGAGAGACCCAGTACTTC. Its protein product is CSVATRQQGWGETQYF. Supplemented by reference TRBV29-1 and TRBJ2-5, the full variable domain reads SAVISQKPSRDICQRGTSLTIQCQVDSQVTMMFWYRQQPGQSLTLIATANQGSEATYESGFVIDKFPISRPNLTFSTLTVSNMSPEDSSIYLCSVATRQQGWGETQYFGPGTRLLVL.

CDR3 residues: CASTQEGGPNNEQYF. In nucleotides, the CDR3 is TGTGCCAGCACCCAAGAGGGAGGGCCGAATAACGAGCAGTACTTC. J is TRBJ2-7 and V is TRBV12-3 or TRBV12-4, with TRBD2 matching 7 bases. This CDR3 region has 15 residues. Trimming cost V 7 bases and J 5 bases; bases outside gene matches: 14.

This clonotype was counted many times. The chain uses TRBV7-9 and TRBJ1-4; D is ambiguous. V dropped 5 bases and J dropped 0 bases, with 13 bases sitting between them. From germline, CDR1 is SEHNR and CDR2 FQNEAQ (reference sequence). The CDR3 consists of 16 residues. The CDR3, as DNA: TGTGCCAGCAGCCCCTGGACGCCTGCAACTAATGAAAAACTGTTTTTT. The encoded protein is CASSPWTPATNEKLFF.

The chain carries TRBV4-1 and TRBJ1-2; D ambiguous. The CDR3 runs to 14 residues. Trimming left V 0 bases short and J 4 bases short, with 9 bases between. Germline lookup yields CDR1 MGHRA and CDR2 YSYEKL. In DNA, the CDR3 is TGCGCCAGCAGCCAAGAAGCCAGGTTCTATGGCTACACCTTC. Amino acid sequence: CASSQEARFYGYTF.

CDR3 nucleotide sequence: TGCGCCAGCAGCACCTCGGGACAGGGAGCCTACGAGCAGTACTTC. It encodes CASSTSGQGAYEQYF. The J gene is TRBJ2-7, the V gene TRBV5-1; 9 nucleotides line up with TRBD1. Per germline, CDR1 SGHRS and CDR2 YFSETQ. Trimming cost V 4 bases and J 2 bases; bases outside gene matches: 7. The CDR3 contains 15 residues. Complete variable domain (other parts from reference TRBV5-1 and TRBJ2-7): KAGVTQTPRYLIKTRGQQVTLSCSPISGHRSVSWYQQTPGQGLQFLFEYFSETQRNKGNFPGRFSGRQFSNSRSEMNVSTLELGDSALYLCASSTSGQGAYEQYFGPGTRLTVT.

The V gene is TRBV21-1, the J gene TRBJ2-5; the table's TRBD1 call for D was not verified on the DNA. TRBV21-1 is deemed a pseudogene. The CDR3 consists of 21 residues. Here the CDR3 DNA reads TGTGCCAGCAGCAAAGGAGATTACTACTGGGATAGGGCATCGTACCAAGAGACCCAGTACTTC. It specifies CASSKGDYYWDRASYQETQYF.

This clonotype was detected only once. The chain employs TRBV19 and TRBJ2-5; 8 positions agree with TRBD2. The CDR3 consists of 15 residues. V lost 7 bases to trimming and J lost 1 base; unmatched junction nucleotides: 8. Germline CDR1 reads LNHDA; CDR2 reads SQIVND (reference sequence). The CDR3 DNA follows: TGTGCCAGTACGTATCGGGAGGGACTCCAAGAGACCCAGTACTTC. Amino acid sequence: CASTYREGLQETQYF.

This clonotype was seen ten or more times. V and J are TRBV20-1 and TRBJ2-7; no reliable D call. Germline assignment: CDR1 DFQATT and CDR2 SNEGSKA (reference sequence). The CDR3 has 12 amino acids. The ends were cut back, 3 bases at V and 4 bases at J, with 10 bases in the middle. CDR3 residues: CSARDHPYEQYF. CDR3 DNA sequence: TGCAGTGCTAGGGACCACCCATACGAGCAGTACTTC.

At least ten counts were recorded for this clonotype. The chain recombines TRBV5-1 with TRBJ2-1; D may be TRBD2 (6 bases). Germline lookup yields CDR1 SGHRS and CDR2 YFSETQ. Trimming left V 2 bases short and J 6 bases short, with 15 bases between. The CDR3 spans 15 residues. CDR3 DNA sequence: TGCGCCAGCAGCTTCGAGGGAGGTGGACCCAATGAGCAGTTCTTC. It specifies CASSFEGGGPNEQFF.

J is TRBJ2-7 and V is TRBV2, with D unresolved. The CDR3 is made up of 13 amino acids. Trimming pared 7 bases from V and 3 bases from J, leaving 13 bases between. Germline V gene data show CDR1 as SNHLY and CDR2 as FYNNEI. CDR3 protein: CASNDGEFYEQYF. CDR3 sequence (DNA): TGTGCCAGCAACGACGGCGAGTTCTACGAGCAGTACTTC.

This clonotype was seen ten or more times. CDR3 nucleotides: TGTGCCAGCAGTGTGGCCGCCGGAAACACCATATATTTT. This codes for CASSVAAGNTIYF. The V and J genes are TRBV6-4 and TRBJ1-3; no clear D. V lost 4 bases to trimming and J lost 4 bases, with 8 bases between them. The CDR3 has 13 amino acids. Germline CDR1 reads MRHNA; CDR2 reads SNTAGT.

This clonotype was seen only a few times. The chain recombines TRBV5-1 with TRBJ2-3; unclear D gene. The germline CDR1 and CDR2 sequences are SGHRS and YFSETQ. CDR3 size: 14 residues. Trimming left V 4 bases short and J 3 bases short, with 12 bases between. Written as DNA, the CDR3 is TGCGCCAGCAGCGCTCTCGTTGGAACAGATACGCAGTATTTT. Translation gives CASSALVGTDTQYF.

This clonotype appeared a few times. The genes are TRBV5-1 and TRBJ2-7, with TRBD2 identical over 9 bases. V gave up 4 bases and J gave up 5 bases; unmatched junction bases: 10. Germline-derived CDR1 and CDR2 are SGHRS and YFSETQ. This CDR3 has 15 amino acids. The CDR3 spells CASSVTGTSPNEQYF. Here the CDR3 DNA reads TGCGCCAGCAGCGTAACCGGGACTAGCCCGAACGAGCAGTACTTC.

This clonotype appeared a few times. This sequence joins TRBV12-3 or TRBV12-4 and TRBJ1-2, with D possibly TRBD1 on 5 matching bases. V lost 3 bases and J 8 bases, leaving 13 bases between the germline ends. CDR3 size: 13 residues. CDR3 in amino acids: CASSFGRVKGYTF. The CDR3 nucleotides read TGTGCCAGCAGTTTCGGCAGGGTGAAAGGCTACACCTTC.

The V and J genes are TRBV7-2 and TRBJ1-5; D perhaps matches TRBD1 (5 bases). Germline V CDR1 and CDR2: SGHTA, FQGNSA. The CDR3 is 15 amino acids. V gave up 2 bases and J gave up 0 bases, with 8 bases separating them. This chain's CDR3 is CASSLYRYSNQPQHF. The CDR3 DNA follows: TGTGCCAGCAGCTTATACAGGTATAGCAATCAGCCCCAGCATTTT.

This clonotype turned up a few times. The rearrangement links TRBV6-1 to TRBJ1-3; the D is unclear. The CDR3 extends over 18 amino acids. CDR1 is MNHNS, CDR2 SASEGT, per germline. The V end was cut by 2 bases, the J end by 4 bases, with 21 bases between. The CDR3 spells CASSESLGGRSGGNTIYF. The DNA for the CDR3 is TGTGCCAGCAGTGAATCCCTGGGAGGGAGAAGTGGAGGAAACACCATATATTTT.

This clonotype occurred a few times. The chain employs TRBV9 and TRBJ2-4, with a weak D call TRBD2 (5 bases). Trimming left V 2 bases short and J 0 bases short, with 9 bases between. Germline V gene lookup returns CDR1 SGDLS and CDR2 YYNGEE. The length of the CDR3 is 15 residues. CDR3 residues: CASSVGNLAKNIQYF. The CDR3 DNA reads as TGTGCCAGCAGCGTCGGGAACTTAGCCAAAAACATTCAGTACTTC.

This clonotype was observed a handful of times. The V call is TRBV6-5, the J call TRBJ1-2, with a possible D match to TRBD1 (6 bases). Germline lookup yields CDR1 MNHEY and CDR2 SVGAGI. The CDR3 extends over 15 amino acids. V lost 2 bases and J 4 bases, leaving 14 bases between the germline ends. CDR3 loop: CASSYTGGRFYGYTF. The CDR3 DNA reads TGTGCCAGCAGTTACACCGGGGGGCGCTTCTATGGCTACACCTTC.

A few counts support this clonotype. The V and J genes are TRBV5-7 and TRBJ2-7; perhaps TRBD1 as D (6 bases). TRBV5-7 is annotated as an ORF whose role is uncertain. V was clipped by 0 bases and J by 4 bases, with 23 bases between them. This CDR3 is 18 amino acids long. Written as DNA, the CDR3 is TGTGCCAGCAGCTTGGGGGCCTACAGGGCGTGGGGGAAATACGAGCAGTACTTC. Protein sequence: CASSLGAYRAWGKYEQYF.